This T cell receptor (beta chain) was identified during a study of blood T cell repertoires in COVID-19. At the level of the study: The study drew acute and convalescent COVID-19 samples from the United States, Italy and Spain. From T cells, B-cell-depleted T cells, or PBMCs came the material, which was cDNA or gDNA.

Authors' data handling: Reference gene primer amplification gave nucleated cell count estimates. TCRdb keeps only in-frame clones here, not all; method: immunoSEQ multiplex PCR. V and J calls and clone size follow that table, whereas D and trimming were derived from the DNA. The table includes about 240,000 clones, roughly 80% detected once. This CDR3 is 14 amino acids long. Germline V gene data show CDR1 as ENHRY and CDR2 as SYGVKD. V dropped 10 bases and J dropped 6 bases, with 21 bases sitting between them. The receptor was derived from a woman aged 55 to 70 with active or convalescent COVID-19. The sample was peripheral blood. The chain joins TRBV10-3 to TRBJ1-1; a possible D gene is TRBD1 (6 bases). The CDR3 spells CATFRGAGTPEAFF. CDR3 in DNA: TGTGCCACCTTTCGGGGGGCCGGGACCCCTGAAGCTTTCTTT.